Presented here are 9 T cell receptor beta chains from one specimen sequenced in a study of CD8+CD57+ T cells in acquired aplastic anemia. TCR beta VDJ and CDR3 were profiled, and genomic DNA was the template. TCRdb re-called the reads with MiXCR, one entry per CDR3 protein. The table lists about 220,000 distinct CDR3 sequences, roughly 35% of them singletons. The specimen was sorted CD4+, CD8+, or CD8+CD57+ T cells (not recorded which) from PBMCs. Receptor source: a human donor in good health, serving as a control.

The table lists this clonotype with many counts. The CDR3 protein is CASSLGKIYGYTF. In DNA, the CDR3 is TGTGCCAGCAGTTTAGGCAAAATCTATGGCTACACCTTC. The rearrangement uses TRBV12-3 or TRBV12-4 and TRBJ1-2; D call uncertain. The CDR3 runs to 13 residues. Trimming removed 1 base from V and 4 bases from J, with 7 bases in between.

This chain uses TRBV3-1 with TRBJ2-6; 7 positions match TRBD1. This CDR3 comprises 15 residues. The germline gives CDR1 LGHDT, CDR2 YNNKEL (reference sequence). J was trimmed by 4 bases and V by 4 bases; bases with no gene match: 4. As DNA, the CDR3 is TGTGCCAGCAGCCGGGACAGTTCCGGGGCCAACGTCCTGACTTTC. It codes for CASSRDSSGANVLTF.

A word on this clonotype: A much bigger clone sits one base away, suggesting this may be a read error. This chain joins TRBV5-1 and TRBJ2-7; TRBD2 agrees at 11 bases. The CDR3 is made up of 16 amino acids. Looked up from germline, CDR1 is SGHRS and CDR2 is YFSETQ. The V gene end was trimmed by 4 bases and the J gene end by 3 bases; junction bases not matched to a gene: 9. The CDR3 bases are TGCGCCAGCAGCGCCACCCCTAGCGGGAGGCTCTACGAGCAGTACTTC. This translates into CASSATPSGRLYEQYF.

Concerning this clonotype: The junction differs from germline at one of its ends, possibly a read error. This sequence joins TRBV20-1 and TRBJ1-2; a weak D match, TRBD1 (6 bases). This CDR3 is built from 14 residues. CDR1 DFQATT and CDR2 SNEGSKA come from the germline V gene (reference sequence). The CDR3: CSAPLEGGRNGHTF. CDR3 in DNA: TGCAGTGCTCCCCTGGAAGGGGGAAGAAATGGCCACACCTTC.

V gene TRBV15 combines with J gene TRBJ2-3; maybe TRBD1 (6 bases). The CDR3 loop spans 13 amino acids. V lost 5 bases and J lost 4, with 10 bases in between. CDR1 and CDR2 (germline): LNHNV, YYDKDF (reference sequence). For the CDR3, the DNA is TGTGCCACCAGCGGGCAGGGGTCAGATACGCAGTATTTT. It codes for CATSGQGSDTQYF.

The genes are TRBV9 and TRBJ1-2; 7 bases are shared with TRBD1. Germline CDR1 is SGDLS and CDR2 is YYNGEE. The CDR3 contains 15 residues. Unmatched junction bases numbered 14, after V lost 5 bases and J lost 7 bases. DNA for the CDR3: TGTGCCAGCAGTTACTCGTTGACAGGGAAAGTTGGCTACACCTTC. This gives the protein CASSYSLTGKVGYTF.

The table lists this clonotype with a few counts. J is TRBJ2-1 and V is TRBV10-3; 8 nucleotides align to TRBD1. This CDR3 is 15 amino acids long. The germline CDR1 and CDR2 sequences are ENHRY and SYGVKD. Unmatched junction bases numbered 14, after V lost 10 bases and J lost 6 bases. The CDR3 region is CASGFSGGYGNEQFF. The CDR3 DNA reads TGTGCCAGTGGCTTTTCAGGGGGCTATGGCAATGAGCAGTTCTTC.

As for this clonotype: A much larger clone is a single base away; this may be a read error. V usage is TRBV4-2 and J usage is TRBJ1-2; D possibly corresponds to TRBD1 (5 bases). CDR3 length: 16 amino acids. Trimming stripped 0 bases from V and 8 bases from J, with 19 bases between. CDR1 and CDR2 (germline): LGHNA, YNFKEQ. In DNA form, the CDR3 reads TGTGCCAGCAGCCAAGATAGGCGGGACGCGCTATGGGGCTACACCTTC. It specifies CASSQDRRDALWGYTF.

This clonotype occurred many times. The chain carries TRBV6-4 and TRBJ1-6; a weak D match, TRBD1 (6 bases). There are 13 residues in the CDR3. Trimming pared 8 bases from V and 5 bases from J, leaving 10 bases between. Germline assignment: CDR1 MRHNA and CDR2 SNTAGT. CDR3 sequence reads: CASWGRHNSPLHF. The CDR3 DNA reads TGTGCCAGCTGGGGGCGGCATAATTCACCCCTCCACTTT.